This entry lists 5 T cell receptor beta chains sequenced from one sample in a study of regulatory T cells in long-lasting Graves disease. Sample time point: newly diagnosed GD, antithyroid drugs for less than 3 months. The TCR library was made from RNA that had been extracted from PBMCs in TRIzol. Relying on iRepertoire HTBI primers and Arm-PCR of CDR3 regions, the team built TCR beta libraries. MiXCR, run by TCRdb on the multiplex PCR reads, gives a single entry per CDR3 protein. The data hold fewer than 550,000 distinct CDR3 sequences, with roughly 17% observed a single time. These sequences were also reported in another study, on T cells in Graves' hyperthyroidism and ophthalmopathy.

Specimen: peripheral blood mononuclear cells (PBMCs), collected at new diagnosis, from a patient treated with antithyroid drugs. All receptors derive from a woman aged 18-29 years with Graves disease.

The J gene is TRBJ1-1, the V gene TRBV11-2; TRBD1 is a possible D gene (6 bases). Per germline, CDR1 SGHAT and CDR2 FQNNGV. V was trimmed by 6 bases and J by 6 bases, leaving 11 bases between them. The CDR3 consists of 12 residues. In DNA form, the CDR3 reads TGTGCCAGCAGTTCAGGGGCATCTGAAGCTTTCTTT. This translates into CASSSGASEAFF.

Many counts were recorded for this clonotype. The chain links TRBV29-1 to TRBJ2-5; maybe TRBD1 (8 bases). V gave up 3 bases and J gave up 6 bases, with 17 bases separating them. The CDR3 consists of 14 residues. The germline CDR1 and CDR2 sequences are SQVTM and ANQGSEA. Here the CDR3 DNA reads TGCAGCGTTGACTCAGGGGGCGGGAGAAAGACCCAGTACTTC. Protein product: CSVDSGGGRKTQYF.

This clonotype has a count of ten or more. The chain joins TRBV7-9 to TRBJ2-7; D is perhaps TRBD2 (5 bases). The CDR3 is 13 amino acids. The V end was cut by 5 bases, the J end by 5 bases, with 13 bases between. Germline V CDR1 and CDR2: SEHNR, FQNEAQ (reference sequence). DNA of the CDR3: TGTGCCAGCAGCCCGGCCTTGGGAGACGAGCAGTACTTC. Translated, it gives CASSPALGDEQYF.

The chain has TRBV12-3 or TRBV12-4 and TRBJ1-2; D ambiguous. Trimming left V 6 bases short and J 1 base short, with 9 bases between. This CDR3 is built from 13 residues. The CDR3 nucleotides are TGTGCCAGCAGCCAAAGCTTTAACTATGGCTACACCTTC. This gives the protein CASSQSFNYGYTF.

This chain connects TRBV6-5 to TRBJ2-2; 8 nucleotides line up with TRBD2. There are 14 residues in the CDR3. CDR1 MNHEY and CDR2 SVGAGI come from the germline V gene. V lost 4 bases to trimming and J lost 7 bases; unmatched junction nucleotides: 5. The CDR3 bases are TGTGCCAGCAGTTCCAGCGGGGGCAGCGGGGAGCTGTTTTTT. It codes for CASSSSGGSGELFF.